Listed below are T cell receptor beta chains from one sample, sequenced in a study of cytomegalovirus exposure and HLA in healthy donors. TCRdb's table, derived via immunoSEQ multiplex PCR, lists solely in-frame clones and lacks some. The repertoire holds about 150,000 clones, with 60% to 85% as singletons. Material for sequencing was PBMCs. The receptor source for this set is a woman in her forties in good health and CMV-seropositive. The CDR3 runs from the conserved cysteine through the conserved F or W. The D gene is left open where the match is weak. Only part of the rows carry a size: once, few, many, or a class if the clone is expanded.

J,D,size,V,DNA,CDR3
TRBJ1-5,TRBD1,NA,TRBV5-6,TGTGCCAGCAGCTATCGGACAGGGGACAATCAGCCCCAGCATTTT,CASSYRTGDNQPQHF
TRBJ2-7,TRBD2,NA,TRBV4-1,TGCGCCAGCAGCCAAGCTCCCCGGGGGGTTTACGAGCAGTACTTC,CASSQAPRGVYEQYF
TRBJ1-1,TRBD1,NA,TRBV6-5,TGTGCCAGCAGTCCGGGACAGGCTGAAGCTTTCTTT,CASSPGQAEAFF
TRBJ2-3,NA,NA,TRBV9,TGTGCCAGCAGCGTAATGTGGGCCACAGATACGCAGTATTTT,CASSVMWATDTQYF
TRBJ1-1,NA,NA,TRBV7-2,TGTGCCAGCAGCTTTCGGGTAGGAAGCGGGAACACTGAAGCTTTCTTT,CASSFRVGSGNTEAFF
TRBJ1-1,NA,NA,TRBV7-9,TGTGCCAGCTGCGACTTTGGTCGTCGGACTGAAGCTTTCTTT,CASCDFGRRTEAFF
TRBJ1-4,TRBD1,NA,TRBV28,TGTGCCAGCAGCCGACAGGGAAACGGAATTCGAGAAAAACTGTTTTTT,CASSRQGNGIREKLFF
TRBJ1-3,NA,few,TRBV2,TGTGCCAGCAGTGGTGCGACAGGTTGGACCGGAAACACCATATATTTT,CASSGATGWTGNTIYF
TRBJ1-3,TRBD1,NA,TRBV30,TGTGCCTGGAGTGTATCCGGACAGGGGGTAAACACCATATATTTT,CAWSVSGQGVNTIYF
TRBJ1-5,TRBD1,NA,TRBV13,TGTGCCAGCAGCCAAGGGACAGGGCACAATCAGCCCCAGCATTTT,CASSQGTGHNQPQHF
TRBJ2-3,NA,NA,TRBV30,TGTGCCTGGAGTGTGTCGGGAGATACGCAGTATTTT,CAWSVSGDTQYF